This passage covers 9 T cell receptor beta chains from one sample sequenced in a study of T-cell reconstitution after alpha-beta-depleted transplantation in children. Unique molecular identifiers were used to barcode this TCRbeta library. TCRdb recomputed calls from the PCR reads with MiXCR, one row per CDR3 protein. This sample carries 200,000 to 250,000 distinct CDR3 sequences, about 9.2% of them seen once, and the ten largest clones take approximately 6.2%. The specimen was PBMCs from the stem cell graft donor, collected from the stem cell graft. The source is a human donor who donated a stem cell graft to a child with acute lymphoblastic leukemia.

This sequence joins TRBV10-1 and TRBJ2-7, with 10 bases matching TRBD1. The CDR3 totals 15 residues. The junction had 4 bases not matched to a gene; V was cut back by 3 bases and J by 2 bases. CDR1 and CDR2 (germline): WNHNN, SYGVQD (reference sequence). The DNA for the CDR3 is TGCGCCAGCAGTGACCCCGGACAGGGGGCCTACGAGCAGTACTTC. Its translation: CASSDPGQGAYEQYF.

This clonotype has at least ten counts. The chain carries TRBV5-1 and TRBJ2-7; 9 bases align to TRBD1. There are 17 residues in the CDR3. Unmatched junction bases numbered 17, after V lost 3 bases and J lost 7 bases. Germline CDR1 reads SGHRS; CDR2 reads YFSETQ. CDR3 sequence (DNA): TGCGCCAGCAGCTCGGAGGCACAGGGGGCGCCCCAATGGGAGCAGTACTTC. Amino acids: CASSSEAQGAPQWEQYF.

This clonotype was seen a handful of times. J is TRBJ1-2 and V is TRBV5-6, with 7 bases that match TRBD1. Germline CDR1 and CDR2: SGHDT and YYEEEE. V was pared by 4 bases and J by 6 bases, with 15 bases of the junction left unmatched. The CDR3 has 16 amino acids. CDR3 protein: CASSPLNYRGADGYTF. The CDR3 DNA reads TGTGCCAGCAGCCCCCTTAACTACAGGGGAGCTGATGGCTACACCTTC.

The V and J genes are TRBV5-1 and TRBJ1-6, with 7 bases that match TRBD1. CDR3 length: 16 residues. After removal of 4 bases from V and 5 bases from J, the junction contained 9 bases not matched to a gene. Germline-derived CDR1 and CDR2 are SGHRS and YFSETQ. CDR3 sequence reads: CASSKTGTANNSPLHF. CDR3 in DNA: TGCGCCAGCAGCAAAACCGGGACAGCTAATAATTCACCCCTCCACTTT.

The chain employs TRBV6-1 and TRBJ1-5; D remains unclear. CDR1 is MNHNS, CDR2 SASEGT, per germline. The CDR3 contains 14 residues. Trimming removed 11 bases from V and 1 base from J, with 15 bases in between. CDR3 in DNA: TGTGCCGGATTCCGGGTGGGGAGCAATCAGCCCCAGCATTTT. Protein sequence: CAGFRVGSNQPQHF.

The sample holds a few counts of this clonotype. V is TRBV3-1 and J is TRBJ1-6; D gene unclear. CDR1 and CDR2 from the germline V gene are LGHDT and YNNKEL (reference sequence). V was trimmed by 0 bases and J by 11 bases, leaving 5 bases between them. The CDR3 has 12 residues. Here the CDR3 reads CASSQESTPLHF. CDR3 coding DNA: TGTGCCAGCAGCCAAGAGTCTACACCCCTCCACTTT.

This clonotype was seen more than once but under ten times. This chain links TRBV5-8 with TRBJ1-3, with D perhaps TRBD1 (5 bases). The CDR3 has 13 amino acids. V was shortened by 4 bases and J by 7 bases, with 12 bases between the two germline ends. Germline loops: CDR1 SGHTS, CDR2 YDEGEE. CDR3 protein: CASSRDGGNTIYF. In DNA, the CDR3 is TGTGCCAGCAGCAGGGACGGTGGGAACACCATATATTTT.

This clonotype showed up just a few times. In nucleotides, the CDR3 is TGTGCCAGTACTGAGGGGGGCAATCAGCCCCAGCATTTT. Residues: CASTEGGNQPQHF. The J gene is TRBJ1-5, the V gene TRBV19, with D tentatively TRBD1 (6 bases). This CDR3 contains 13 residues. The germline V gene has CDR1 LNHDA and CDR2 SQIVND (reference sequence). The V gene lost 7 bases and the J gene lost 2 bases, with 9 bases spanning the gap.

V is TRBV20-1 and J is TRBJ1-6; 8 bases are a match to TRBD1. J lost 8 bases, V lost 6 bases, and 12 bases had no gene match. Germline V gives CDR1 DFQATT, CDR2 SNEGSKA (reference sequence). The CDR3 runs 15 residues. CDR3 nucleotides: TGCAGTGCGCAACGTAGACAGGGGCTCGATTCACCCCTCCACTTT. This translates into CSAQRRQGLDSPLHF.